One T cell receptor (beta chain) is described in this entry. The clone's antigen remains unknown. No much larger clone is present one base from it, and per-base qualities are unavailable. Library method: RT-PCR. Sequencing used an Illumina HiSeq 2500. TCRdb itself trimmed the public reads at Q25 with fastp, ran MiXCR and retained productive beta chains. All rows with the same CDR3 protein become a single entry with the most common DNA and genes. Across this sample there are 860,000 or so distinct CDR3 sequences, with approximately 21% seen only once. The top ten clonotypes cover about 10% of the sample. The data belong to a study of response to subunit inactivated influenza vaccine (dated by TCRdb to the late 2010s). Notes on the research overall: Deep quantitative T cell receptor repertoire profiling was used in the study to track responses to a trivalent subunit inactivated influenza vaccine. What the study reported, not specific to this receptor: The authors suggested that each seasonal influenza vaccination may recruit only a limited number of new T cells.

The germline V gene (reference sequence) provides CDR1 DFQATT and CDR2 SNEGSKA. V loses 1 base of germline sequence and J loses 9 bases, and the interval between the two ends is 22 bases. CDR3 length: 16 amino acids, cysteine to phenylalanine. Only the CDR3 region is kept as DNA, spanning 48 bases read in frame from base 1. The V gene is TRBV20-1 and the J gene is TRBJ2-1; a tentative D match to TRBD2 spans 6 bases. The material was PBMCs from blood, obtained more than 4 days after vaccination. This clonotype originated in a man aged 45-65 years who received an inactivated influenza vaccine. Donor details come from another sample of the same person, matched by shared clones. The CDR3 region has the sequence CSARVGLPQNRVEQFF. The nucleotides read TGCAGTGCTAGAGTGGGACTCCCGCAAAACCGCGTTGAGCAGTTCTTC.